These T cell receptor beta chains were read from a single sample in a study of PD-1 blockade in classical Hodgkin lymphoma. Libraries were prepared by immunoSEQ multiplex PCR; TCRdb keeps only in-frame clonotypes and omits some of them. The sample lists tens of thousands of clones; about 71% were seen once. The specimen comprised peripheral blood mononuclear cells (PBMCs), sampled before the second cycle of nivolumab. These receptor sequences come from a human donor with classical Hodgkin lymphoma. CDR3s include the opening cysteine and the closing phenylalanine or tryptophan. Each record gives: V gene, D gene, J gene, CDR3 length, clone size, CDR3 DNA, CDR3 protein. D genes are given only for firm matches. Where a row states a size, it is once, few, many or the class of an expanded clone; other rows omit it.

>TRBV28|-|TRBJ1-2|12|-
TGTGCCAGCAGCTCCGGACGGTATGGCTACACCTTC
CASSSGRYGYTF
>TRBV6-1|TRBD1|TRBJ2-5|15|-
TGTGCCAGCAGTGAAGCTCGGACAGGGAGGGAGACCCAGTACTTC
CASSEARTGRETQYF
>TRBV19|-|TRBJ1-5|16|-
TGTGCCAGTAGTATAGGGATAGAGCTCAGCAATCAGCCCCAGCATTTT
CASSIGIELSNQPQHF
>TRBV2|-|TRBJ2-7|13|few
TGTGCCAGCAGTGAAGGCCGGGGGTGGGAGCAGTACTTC
CASSEGRGWEQYF
>TRBV6-1|-|TRBJ1-1|14|-
TGTGCCAGCAGTGAAGCCGGCGGAAGCACTGAAGCTTTCTTT
CASSEAGGSTEAFF
>TRBV2|-|TRBJ2-1|19|-
TGTGCCAGCACCGAACTGGACCCCGCCAGCGGGTCCTCCTACAATGAGCAGTTCTTC
CASTELDPASGSSYNEQFF
>TRBV28|TRBD1|TRBJ2-7|13|-
TGTGCCGGGGGGGGGACAGGGTACTACGAGCAGTACTTC
CAGGGTGYYEQYF
>TRBV6-5|-|TRBJ1-1|15|-
TGTGCCAGCAGTTCCGCCGGGGGAGGGGACACTGAAGCTTTCTTT
CASSSAGGGDTEAFF
>TRBV7-9|-|TRBJ1-2|15|-
TGTGCCAGCAGCCCACAGGGCGGGGGAGACTATGGCTACACCTTC
CASSPQGGGDYGYTF
>TRBV11-2|-|TRBJ2-3|14|few
TGTGCCAGCAGCTTAGAGTGGGGGACAGATACGCAGTATTTT
CASSLEWGTDTQYF
>TRBV5-4|-|TRBJ2-7|14|-
TGTGCCAGCAGCTTGCGTGAGTCGACTTACGAGCAGTACTTC
CASSLRESTYEQYF
>TRBV5-1|-|TRBJ1-5|14|once
TGCGCCAGCAGCTTGGACGGGAGCTATCAGCCCCAGCATTTT
CASSLDGSYQPQHF
>TRBV5-1|-|TRBJ1-1|15|-
TGCGCCAGCAGCTTACTCGACGGGGGGAACACTGAAGCTTTCTTT
CASSLLDGGNTEAFF
>TRBV4-2|TRBD1|TRBJ1-2|16|-
TGTGCCAGCAGCCAAGAGGTTGACAGGGGGCGTTACGGCTACACCTTC
CASSQEVDRGRYGYTF
>TRBV5-1|-|TRBJ2-7|13|few
TGCGCCAGCAGCCGAAGAAGTGGGTACGAGCAGTACTTC
CASSRRSGYEQYF
>TRBV7-6|-|TRBJ2-5|15|-
TGTGCCAGCAGCTCCCCACGGACTCTCCAAGAGACCCAGTACTTC
CASSSPRTLQETQYF
>TRBV18|-|TRBJ2-7|13|-
TGTGCCAGCTCACCCGACAGGTCCCACGAGCAGTACTTC
CASSPDRSHEQYF
>TRBV27|-|TRBJ2-2|14|-
TGTGCCAGCAGGTGGGGGTTGAACACCGGGGAGCTGTTTTTT
CASRWGLNTGELFF
>TRBV19|TRBD2|TRBJ2-4|15|-
TGTGCCAGTAACAGTTGGAAAGCGGGGGAAAACATTCAGTACTTC
CASNSWKAGENIQYF
>TRBV19|-|TRBJ2-5|15|few
TGTGCCAGTAGTATAGCGTCAGGGTCCCAAGAGACCCAGTACTTC
CASSIASGSQETQYF
>TRBV7-3|TRBD2|TRBJ2-1|16|-
TGTGCCAGCAGCTTAATAACGGGAGGCTCCTACAATGAGCAGTTCTTC
CASSLITGGSYNEQFF
>TRBV19|-|TRBJ2-3|15|-
TGTGCCAGTAAGCTCGCGCGGACCGGCACAGATACGCAGTATTTT
CASKLARTGTDTQYF
>TRBV5-1|-|TRBJ2-1|15|-
TGCGCCAGCAGCTTGGCAGTAGGTGGAGACAATGAGCAGTTCTTC
CASSLAVGGDNEQFF